This T cell receptor beta chain was captured in a study of blood T cell repertoires in COVID-19. Looking at the study overall: Acute-phase and convalescent COVID-19 samples originated in the United States, Italy and Spain.

In the study's own analysis: Estimated nucleated cell counts came from reference gene primer amplification. Sequencing was performed with immunoSEQ multiplex PCR; in TCRdb, only in-frame clones are kept and a portion is missing. That table is the source of V, J and clone size, and D and trimming were worked out from the DNA. The repertoire consists of approximately 50,000 clones, with over 65% occurring once and the leading ten covering roughly an eighth. The germline V gene encodes CDR1 LGHDT and CDR2 YNNKEL (reference sequence). The CDR3 is 13 amino acids. The V end lost 1 base, the J end lost 5 bases, and 5 bases lay between the germline ends.

The sample comprised peripheral blood. The rearrangement joins TRBV3-1 (or the pseudogene TRBV3-2) to TRBJ1-4, with no clear D. This TCR was recovered from a human donor in a cohort sampled during active COVID-19. Written as DNA, the CDR3 is TGTGCCAGCAGCCAAGTCTTCAATGAAAAACTGTTTTTT. Protein product: CASSQVFNEKLFF.